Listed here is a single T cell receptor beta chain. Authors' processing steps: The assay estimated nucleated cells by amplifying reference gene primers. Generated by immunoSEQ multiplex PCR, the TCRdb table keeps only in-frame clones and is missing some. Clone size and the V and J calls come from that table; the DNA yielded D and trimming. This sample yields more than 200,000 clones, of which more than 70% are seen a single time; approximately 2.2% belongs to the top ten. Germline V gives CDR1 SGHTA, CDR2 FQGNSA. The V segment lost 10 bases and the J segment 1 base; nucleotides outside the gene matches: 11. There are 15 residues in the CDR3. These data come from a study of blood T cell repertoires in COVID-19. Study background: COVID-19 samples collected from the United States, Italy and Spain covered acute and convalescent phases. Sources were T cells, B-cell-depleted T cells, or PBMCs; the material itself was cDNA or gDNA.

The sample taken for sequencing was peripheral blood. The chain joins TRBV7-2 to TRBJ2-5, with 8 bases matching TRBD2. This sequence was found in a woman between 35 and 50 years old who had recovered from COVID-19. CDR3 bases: TGTGCCACGCGAGGAAGACGGGAGGGCCAAGAGACCCAGTACTTC. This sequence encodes CATRGRREGQETQYF.